This T cell receptor beta chain was sequenced for a study of beta chain features in type 1 diabetes. Germline V gives CDR1 MDHEN, CDR2 SYDVKM. This CDR3 comprises 14 residues. Trimming removed 6 bases at V and 3 bases at J, with 14 bases between. Of the isolated RNA, all was reverse transcribed, and so the sequenced material was expressed TCRB transcripts. TCRdb keeps only in-frame clones here, not all; method: immunoSEQ multiplex PCR. The sample consists of over 300,000 clones, 7% to 9% of them appearing once. This TCR was recovered from a woman younger than 35 in good health. Sequenced input: central memory CD4+ T cells from blood. The chain couples TRBV28 to TRBJ2-5; D might be TRBD1 (6 bases). The chain's CDR3 is CASSHPGTKETQYF. The CDR3 bases are TGTGCCAGCAGCCACCCCGGGACAAAAGAGACCCAGTACTTC.